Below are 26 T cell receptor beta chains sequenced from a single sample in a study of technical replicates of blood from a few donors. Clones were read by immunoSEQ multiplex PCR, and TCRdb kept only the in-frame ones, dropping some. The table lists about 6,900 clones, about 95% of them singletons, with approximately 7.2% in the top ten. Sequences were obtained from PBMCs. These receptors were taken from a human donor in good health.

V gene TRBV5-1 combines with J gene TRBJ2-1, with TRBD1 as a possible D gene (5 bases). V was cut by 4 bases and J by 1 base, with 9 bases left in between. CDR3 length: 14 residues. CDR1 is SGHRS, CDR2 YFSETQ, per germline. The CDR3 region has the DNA TGCGCCAGCAGCAGTCAGGGTTCCTACAATGAGCAGTTCTTC. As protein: CASSSQGSYNEQFF.

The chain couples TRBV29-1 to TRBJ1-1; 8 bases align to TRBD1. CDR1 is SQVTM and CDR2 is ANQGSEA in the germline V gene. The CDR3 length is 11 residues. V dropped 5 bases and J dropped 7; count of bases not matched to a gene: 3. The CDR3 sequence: CSVRQGNEAFF. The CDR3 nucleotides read TGCAGCGTTAGACAGGGGAATGAAGCTTTCTTT.

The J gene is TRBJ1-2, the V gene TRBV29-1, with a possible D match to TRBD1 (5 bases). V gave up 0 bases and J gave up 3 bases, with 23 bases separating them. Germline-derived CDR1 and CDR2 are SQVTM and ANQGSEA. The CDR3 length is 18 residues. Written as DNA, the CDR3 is TGCAGCGTTGAAGATAGGTTGGCGGGGGAAAGGCTTTACTATGGCTACACCTTC. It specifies CSVEDRLAGERLYYGYTF.

This CDR3 reads CASSPLPGSLGTEAFF. CDR3 sequence (DNA): TGTGCCAGTAGTCCTCTCCCGGGATCGTTAGGCACTGAAGCTTTCTTT. The chain employs TRBV19 and TRBJ1-1; D unclear. The germline V and J ends were trimmed by 5 bases and 4 bases, with 20 bases remaining between them. This CDR3 has 16 amino acids. Germline-derived CDR1 and CDR2 are LNHDA and SQIVND (reference sequence).

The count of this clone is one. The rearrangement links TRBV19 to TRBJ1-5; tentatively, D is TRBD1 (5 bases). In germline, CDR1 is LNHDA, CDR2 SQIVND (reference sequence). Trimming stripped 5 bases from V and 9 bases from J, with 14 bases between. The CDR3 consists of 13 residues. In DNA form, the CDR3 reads TGTGCCAGTAGTCCCCGGGTAAGGGGGCCCCAGCATTTT. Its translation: CASSPRVRGPQHF.

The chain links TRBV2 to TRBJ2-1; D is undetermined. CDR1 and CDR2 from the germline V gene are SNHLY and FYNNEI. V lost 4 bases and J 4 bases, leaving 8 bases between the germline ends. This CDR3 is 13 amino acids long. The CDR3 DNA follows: TGTGCCAGCAGTGCCTGGCTTTACAATGAGCAGTTCTTC. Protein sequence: CASSAWLYNEQFF.

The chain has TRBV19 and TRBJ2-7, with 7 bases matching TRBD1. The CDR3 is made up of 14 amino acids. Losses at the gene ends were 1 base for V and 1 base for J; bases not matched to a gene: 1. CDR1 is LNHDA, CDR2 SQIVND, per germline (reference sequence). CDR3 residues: CASSIGQGSYEQYF. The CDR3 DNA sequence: TGTGCCAGTAGTATAGGACAGGGTTCCTACGAGCAGTACTTC.

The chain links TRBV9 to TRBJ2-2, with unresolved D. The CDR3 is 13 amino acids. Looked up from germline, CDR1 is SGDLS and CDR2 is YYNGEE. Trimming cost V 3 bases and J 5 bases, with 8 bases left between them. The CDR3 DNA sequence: TGTGCCAGCAGCGCCAAGCAAACCGGGGAGCTGTTTTTT. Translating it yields CASSAKQTGELFF. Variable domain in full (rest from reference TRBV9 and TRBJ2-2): DSGVTQTPKHLITATGQRVTLRCSPRSGDLSVYWYQQSLDQGLQFLIQYYNGEERAKGNILERFSAQQFPDLHSELNLSSLELGDSALYFCASSAKQTGELFFGEGSRLTVL.

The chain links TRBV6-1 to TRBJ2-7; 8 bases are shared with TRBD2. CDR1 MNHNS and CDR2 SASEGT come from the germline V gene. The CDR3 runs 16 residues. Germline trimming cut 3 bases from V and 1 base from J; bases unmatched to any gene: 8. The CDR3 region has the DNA TGTGCCAGCAGTGACGGACCCGGGACTAGTTCCTACGAGCAGTACTTC. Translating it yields CASSDGPGTSSYEQYF.

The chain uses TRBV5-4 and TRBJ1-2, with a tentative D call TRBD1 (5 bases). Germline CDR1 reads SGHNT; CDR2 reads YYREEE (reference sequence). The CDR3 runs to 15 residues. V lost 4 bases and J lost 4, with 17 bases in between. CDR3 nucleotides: TGTGCCAGCAGCCCCTTCGACAGTGACAGCTATGGCTACACCTTC. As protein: CASSPFDSDSYGYTF.

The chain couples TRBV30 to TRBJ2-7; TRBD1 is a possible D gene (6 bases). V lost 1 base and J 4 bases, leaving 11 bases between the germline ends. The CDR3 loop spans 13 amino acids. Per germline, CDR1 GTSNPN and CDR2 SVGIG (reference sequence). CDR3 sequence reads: CAWSEGVSYEQYF. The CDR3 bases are TGTGCCTGGAGTGAGGGGGTTTCTTACGAGCAGTACTTC.

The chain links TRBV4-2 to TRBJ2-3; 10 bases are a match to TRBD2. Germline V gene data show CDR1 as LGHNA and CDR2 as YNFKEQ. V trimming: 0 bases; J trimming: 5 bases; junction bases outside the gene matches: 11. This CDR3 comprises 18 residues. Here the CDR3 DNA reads TGTGCCAGCAGCCAAGACTCACTAGCGGGAACCCGGGGAGATACGCAGTATTTT. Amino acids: CASSQDSLAGTRGDTQYF.

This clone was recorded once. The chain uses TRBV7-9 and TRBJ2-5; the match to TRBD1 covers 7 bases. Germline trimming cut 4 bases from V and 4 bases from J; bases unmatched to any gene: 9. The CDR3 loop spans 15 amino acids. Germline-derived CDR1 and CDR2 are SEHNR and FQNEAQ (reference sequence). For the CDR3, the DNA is TGTGCCAGCAGCTCCAACCCAGGGGGTACAGAGACCCAGTACTTC. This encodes CASSSNPGGTETQYF.

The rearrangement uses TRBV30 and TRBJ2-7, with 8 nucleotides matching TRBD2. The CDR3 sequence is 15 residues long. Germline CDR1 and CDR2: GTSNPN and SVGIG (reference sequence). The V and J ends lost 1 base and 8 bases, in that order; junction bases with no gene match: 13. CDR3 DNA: TGTGCCTGGAGTGACCAAGCGGGAGCTTGGTCCCAGCAGTACTTC. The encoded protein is CAWSDQAGAWSQQYF.

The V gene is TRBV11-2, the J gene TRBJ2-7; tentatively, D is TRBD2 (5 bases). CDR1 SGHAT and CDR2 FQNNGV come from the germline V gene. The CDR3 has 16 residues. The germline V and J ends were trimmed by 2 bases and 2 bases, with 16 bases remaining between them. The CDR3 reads CASSLSRESAAYEQYF. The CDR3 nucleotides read TGTGCCAGCAGCTTATCGAGGGAGAGTGCGGCCTACGAGCAGTACTTC.

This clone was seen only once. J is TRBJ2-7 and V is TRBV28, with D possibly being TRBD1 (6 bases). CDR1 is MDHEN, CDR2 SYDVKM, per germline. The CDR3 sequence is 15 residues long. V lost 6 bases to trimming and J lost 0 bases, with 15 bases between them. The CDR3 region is CASRSAGASSYEQYF. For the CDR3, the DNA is TGTGCCAGCAGATCTGCAGGGGCCAGCTCCTACGAGCAGTACTTC.

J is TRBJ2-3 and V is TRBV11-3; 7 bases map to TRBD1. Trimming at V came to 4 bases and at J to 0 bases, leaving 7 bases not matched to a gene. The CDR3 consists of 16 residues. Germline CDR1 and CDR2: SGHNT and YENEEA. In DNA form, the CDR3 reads TGTGCCAGCAGCTCGTACGGGACAGATAGCACAGATACGCAGTATTTT. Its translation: CASSSYGTDSTDTQYF.

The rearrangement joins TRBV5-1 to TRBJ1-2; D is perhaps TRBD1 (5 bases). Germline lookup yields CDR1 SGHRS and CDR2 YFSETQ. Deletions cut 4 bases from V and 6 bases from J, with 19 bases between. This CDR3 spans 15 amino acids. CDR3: CASSPGGTRPHGYTF. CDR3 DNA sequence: TGCGCCAGCAGCCCTGGGGGGACGAGGCCTCATGGCTACACCTTC.

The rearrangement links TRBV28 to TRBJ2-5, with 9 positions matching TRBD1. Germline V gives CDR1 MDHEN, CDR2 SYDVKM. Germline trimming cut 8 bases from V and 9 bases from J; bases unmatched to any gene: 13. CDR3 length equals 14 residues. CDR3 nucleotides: TGTGCCAGCGGTAACCGGGACAGGGCTTGGGCCCAGTACTTC. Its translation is CASGNRDRAWAQYF.

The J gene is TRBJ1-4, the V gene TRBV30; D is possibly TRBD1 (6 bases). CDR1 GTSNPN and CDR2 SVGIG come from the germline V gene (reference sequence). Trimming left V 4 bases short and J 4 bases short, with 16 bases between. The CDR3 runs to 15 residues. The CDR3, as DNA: TGTGCCTGGACGCCGCTTGGGGGCGTTAATGAAAAACTGTTTTTT. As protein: CAWTPLGGVNEKLFF.

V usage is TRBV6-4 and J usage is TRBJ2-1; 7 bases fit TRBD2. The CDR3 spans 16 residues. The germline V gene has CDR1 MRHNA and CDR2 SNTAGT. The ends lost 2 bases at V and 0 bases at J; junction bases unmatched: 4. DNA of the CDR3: TGTGCCAGCAGTGACACTGCGGGAGTCTCCTACAATGAGCAGTTCTTC. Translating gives CASSDTAGVSYNEQFF.

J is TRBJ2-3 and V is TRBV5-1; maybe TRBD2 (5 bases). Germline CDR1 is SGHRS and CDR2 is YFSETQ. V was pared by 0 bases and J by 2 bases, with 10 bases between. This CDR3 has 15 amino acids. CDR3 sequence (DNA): TGCGCCAGCAGCTTGGATGCCGGGGACACAGATACGCAGTATTTT. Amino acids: CASSLDAGDTDTQYF.

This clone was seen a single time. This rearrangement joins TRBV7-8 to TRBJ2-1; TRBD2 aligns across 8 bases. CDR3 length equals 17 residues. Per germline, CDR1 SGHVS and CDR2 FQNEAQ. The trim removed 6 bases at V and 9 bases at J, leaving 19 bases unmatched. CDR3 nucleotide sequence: TGTGCCAGCAGTAGGCTGGGAGCGGGAGCTTCACGGGTTGAGCAGTTCTTC. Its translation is CASSRLGAGASRVEQFF.

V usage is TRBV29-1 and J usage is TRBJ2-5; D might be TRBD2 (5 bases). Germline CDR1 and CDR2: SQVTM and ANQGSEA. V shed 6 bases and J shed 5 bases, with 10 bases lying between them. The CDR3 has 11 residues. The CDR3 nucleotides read TGCAGCGTAAGGGAGAGGGAGACCCAGTACTTC. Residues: CSVRERETQYF.

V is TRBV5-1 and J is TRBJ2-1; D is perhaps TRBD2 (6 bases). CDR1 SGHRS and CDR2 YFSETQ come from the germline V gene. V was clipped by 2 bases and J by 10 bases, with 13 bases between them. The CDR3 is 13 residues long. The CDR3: CASSLVEAGEQFF. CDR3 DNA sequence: TGCGCCAGCAGCTTAGTGGAGGCGGGGGAGCAGTTCTTC.

The CDR3 sequence is CASSDTFINQPQHF. DNA of the CDR3: TGTGCCAGCAGCGACACGTTTATCAATCAGCCCCAGCATTTT. V usage is TRBV6-1 and J usage is TRBJ1-5; D not resolved. The V gene's germline CDR1 is MNHNS and CDR2 SASEGT. The CDR3 runs 14 residues. V was pared by 6 bases and J by 3 bases, with 12 bases between.